The 26 T cell receptor beta chains presented below share a single source sample, sequenced in a study of blood T cell repertoires in COVID-19. TCRdb keeps only in-frame clones here, not all; method: immunoSEQ multiplex PCR. The repertoire consists of about 190,000 clones, with roughly three quarters occurring once and the leading ten covering 17%. Material: PBMCs or T cells enriched from blood (not recorded which). All receptors derive from a woman aged 45-59 years with acute COVID-19.

The chain combines TRBV3-1 (or the pseudogene TRBV3-2) with TRBJ2-5; 7 positions match TRBD2. The V and J ends lost 4 bases and 2 bases, in that order; junction bases with no gene match: 7. Germline CDR1 is LGHDT and CDR2 is YNNKEL (reference sequence). The CDR3 totals 15 residues. The chain's CDR3 is CASSLTSAKQETQYF. DNA of the CDR3: TGTGCCAGCAGCCTAACTAGCGCAAAACAAGAGACCCAGTACTTC.

This clone was found many times. This chain uses TRBV24-1 with TRBJ1-5; D gene ambiguous. Trimming cost V 4 bases and J 4 bases, with 4 bases left between them. Germline values: CDR1 KGHDR, CDR2 SFDVKD. The CDR3 length is 12 residues. CDR3 nucleotide sequence: TGTGCCACCAGTGACCGGAATCAGCCCCAGCATTTT. This translates into CATSDRNQPQHF.

This chain connects TRBV30 to TRBJ2-3; TRBD1 is a possible D gene (6 bases). CDR3 length: 13 residues. Trimming removed 2 bases from V and 6 bases from J, with 12 bases in between. Per the germline V gene, CDR1 is GTSNPN and CDR2 is SVGIG (reference sequence). The chain's CDR3 is CAWSKKQGDTQYF. The CDR3, as DNA: TGTGCCTGGAGTAAGAAACAGGGCGATACGCAGTATTTT. Full variable domain (outside the CDR3, taken from reference TRBV30 and TRBJ2-3): SQTIHQWPATLVQPVGSPLSLECTVEGTSNPNLYWYRQAAGRGLQLLFYSVGIGQISSEVPQNLSASRPQDRQFILSSKKLLLSDSGFYLCAWSKKQGDTQYFGPGTRLTVL.

The chain carries TRBV28 and TRBJ1-4, with 8 nucleotides matching TRBD1. The germline gives CDR1 MDHEN, CDR2 SYDVKM. This CDR3 comprises 16 residues. V shed 5 bases and J 8 bases; nucleotides not matched to a gene: 13. CDR3 region: CASSLMGQGAGEKLFF. CDR3 sequence (DNA): TGTGCCAGCAGTCTCATGGGGCAGGGGGCAGGGGAAAAACTGTTTTTT.

Only a few counts were recorded for this clone. The gene calls are TRBV6-2 or TRBV6-3 and TRBJ1-2; D unclear. The CDR3 covers 15 residues. V lost 6 bases, J lost 2 bases, and 16 bases lay in between. Germline V gives CDR1 MNHEY, CDR2 SVGEGT. The CDR3: CASSDSQGQNYGYTF. For the CDR3, the DNA is TGTGCCAGCAGCGACTCCCAAGGCCAAAACTATGGCTACACCTTC.

This clone was seen a few times. The rearrangement uses TRBV13 and TRBJ1-2; 10 nucleotides agree with TRBD1. The J segment lost 7 bases and the V segment lost 4 bases, leaving 6 bases of the junction unmatched. Per germline, CDR1 PRHDT and CDR2 FYEKMQ (reference sequence). The CDR3 is made up of 14 amino acids. The CDR3, as DNA: TGTGCCAGCAGCTCCGGGACAGGGGTAGGTGGCTACACCTTC. Protein product: CASSSGTGVGGYTF.

V and J are TRBV21-1 and TRBJ2-1; the D segment call TRBD2 is taken from the table without a DNA check. TRBV21-1 is a listed pseudogene. This CDR3 is 20 amino acids long. CDR3 in DNA: TGTGCCAGCAGCCCTATTGGGCTAGCGGGGGGGAAGAGCTCCTACAATGAGCAGTTCTTC. Translated, it gives CASSPIGLAGGKSSYNEQFF.

This clone was seen only once. V is TRBV28 and J is TRBJ2-1, with 10 bases fitting TRBD1. The V gene's germline CDR1 is MDHEN and CDR2 SYDVKM. This CDR3 spans 16 amino acids. The J segment lost 5 bases and the V segment lost 3 bases, leaving 7 bases of the junction unmatched. This CDR3 is CASSLYGTGVDNEQFF. As DNA, the CDR3 is TGTGCCAGCAGTTTGTATGGGACAGGGGTCGACAATGAGCAGTTCTTC.

About this clone: Additional DNA sequences in this sample encode the identical CDR3. The CDR3 sequence is CASSVRGGTEAFF. As DNA, the CDR3 is TGTGCCAGCAGCGTACGGGGTGGCACTGAAGCTTTCTTT. This chain joins TRBV9 and TRBJ1-1; D gene ambiguous. The CDR3 has 13 residues. CDR1 and CDR2 from the germline V gene are SGDLS and YYNGEE. V was cut by 1 base and J by 4 bases, with 8 bases left in between.

V gene TRBV11-2 combines with J gene TRBJ1-6; possible D gene TRBD1, 6 bases. The CDR3 loop spans 15 amino acids. Germline V CDR1 and CDR2: SGHAT, FQNNGV. The V gene lost 1 base and the J gene lost 3 bases, with 7 bases spanning the gap. The CDR3 protein is CASSLVQGYNSPLHF. The CDR3 DNA sequence: TGTGCCAGCAGCTTAGTACAGGGCTATAATTCACCCCTCCACTTT.

Note on this clone: The sample holds other DNA sequences that translate to the same CDR3. The rearrangement uses TRBV12-3 or TRBV12-4 and TRBJ2-5, with 9 nucleotides matching TRBD1. J lost 1 base, V lost 6 bases, and 0 bases had no gene match. This CDR3 region has 13 residues. The CDR3 coding sequence is TGTGCCAGCAGGGACAGGGGCCAAGAGACCCAGTACTTC. Residues: CASRDRGQETQYF.

V gene TRBV6-2 or TRBV6-3 combines with J gene TRBJ1-5, with D perhaps matching TRBD1 (6 bases). There are 13 residues in the CDR3. Germline loops: CDR1 MNHEY, CDR2 SVGEGT. V shed 6 bases and J shed 7 bases, with 13 bases lying between them. The CDR3 sequence is CASSPGANQPQHF. As DNA, the CDR3 is TGTGCCAGCAGCCCAGGGGCTAACCAGCCCCAGCATTTT.

V usage is TRBV18 and J usage is TRBJ1-1; no clear D gene. The V end lost 3 bases, the J end lost 4 bases, and 12 bases lay between the germline ends. This CDR3 is built from 14 residues. Per the germline V gene, CDR1 is KGHSH and CDR2 is LQKENI. The CDR3 sequence is CASSPRGEGTEAFF. The CDR3 bases are TGTGCCAGCTCACCGAGAGGTGAGGGCACTGAAGCTTTCTTT.

This clone was observed a handful of times. V and J are TRBV19 and TRBJ1-1, with D perhaps matching TRBD1 (6 bases). Germline V CDR1 and CDR2: LNHDA, SQIVND (reference sequence). Trimming took off 4 bases at V and 6 bases at J, with 15 bases between the two ends. The CDR3 consists of 14 residues. CDR3: CASSRQVAMPEAFF. For the CDR3, the DNA is TGTGCCAGTAGTAGACAGGTCGCAATGCCTGAAGCTTTCTTT.

The chain carries TRBV3-1 (or the pseudogene TRBV3-2) and TRBJ1-4; D is uncertain. This CDR3 contains 16 residues. The V gene lost 4 bases and the J gene lost 7 bases, with 19 bases spanning the gap. The germline CDR1 and CDR2 sequences are LGHDT and YNNKEL (reference sequence). In DNA form, the CDR3 reads TGTGCCAGCAGCCCGGGAACCTCATGGGGAAGTGAAAAACTGTTTTTT. Amino acid sequence: CASSPGTSWGSEKLFF.

This clone was detected once. The chain combines TRBV28 with TRBJ2-5, with 12 bases aligning to TRBD2. This CDR3 comprises 16 residues. CDR1 MDHEN and CDR2 SYDVKM come from the germline V gene. With V trimmed by 6 bases and J by 5 bases, 10 bases remained unmatched. The chain's CDR3 is CASSPGLAGGRETQYF. In nucleotides, the CDR3 is TGTGCCAGCAGCCCCGGGCTAGCGGGGGGGCGCGAGACCCAGTACTTC.

The CDR3 nucleotides read TGTGCCAGCAGTTACTCTATCGCGAGCAATCAGCCCCAGCATTTT. This encodes CASSYSIASNQPQHF. The V gene is TRBV6-5, the J gene TRBJ1-5, with unresolved D. CDR3 size: 15 residues. V dropped 0 bases and J dropped 1 base, with 7 bases sitting between them. The germline CDR1 and CDR2 sequences are MNHEY and SVGAGI.

V gene TRBV7-2 combines with J gene TRBJ1-4, with D possibly TRBD1 on 6 matching bases. The germline V gene has CDR1 SGHTA and CDR2 FQGNSA. The V end was cut by 3 bases, the J end by 6 bases, with 14 bases between. The CDR3 sequence is 15 residues long. CDR3 in amino acids: CASSFVDRWDEKLFF. The CDR3 DNA sequence: TGTGCCAGCAGCTTTGTAGACAGGTGGGATGAAAAACTGTTTTTT.

The CDR3 spells CASSLLQDNQPQHF. The CDR3 nucleotides read TGTGCCAGCAGTTTATTACAAGACAATCAGCCCCAGCATTTT. This chain connects TRBV28 to TRBJ1-5; D gene ambiguous. This CDR3 is built from 14 residues. Per the germline V gene, CDR1 is MDHEN and CDR2 is SYDVKM. V was pared by 1 base and J by 3 bases, with 7 bases between.

The chain has TRBV10-1 and TRBJ2-5; 7 bases fit TRBD1. The length of the CDR3 is 15 residues. The J segment lost 6 bases and the V segment lost 2 bases, leaving 9 bases of the junction unmatched. CDR1 is WNHNN, CDR2 SYGVQD, per germline (reference sequence). DNA of the CDR3: TGCGCCAGCAGTGAGCGGACAGGAGGCTCGAAGACCCAGTACTTC. This translates into CASSERTGGSKTQYF.

The J gene is TRBJ1-2, the V gene TRBV27; no definite D call. Deletions cut 5 bases from V and 2 bases from J, with 21 bases between. Germline lookup yields CDR1 MNHEY and CDR2 SMNVEV (reference sequence). The CDR3 spans 17 residues. The CDR3, as DNA: TGTGCCAGCAGTCCCGCCCCAAGGAGGGCTGGAAACTATGGCTACACCTTC. Translating it yields CASSPAPRRAGNYGYTF.

The rearrangement joins TRBV7-6 to TRBJ2-6; 9 positions agree with TRBD1. Per the germline V gene, CDR1 is SGHVS and CDR2 is FNYEAQ. With V trimmed by 5 bases and J by 1 base, 12 bases remained unmatched. The CDR3 spans 19 residues. As DNA, the CDR3 is TGTGCCAGCAGCATAAGACCGGGACAGGGAAGGTCTGGGGCCAACGTCCTGACTTTC. This encodes CASSIRPGQGRSGANVLTF.

The CDR3 spells CASKEAFYDTQYF. The CDR3, as DNA: TGTGCCAGTAAGGAGGCATTTTACGATACGCAGTATTTT. The rearrangement links TRBV19 to TRBJ2-3; a weak D match, TRBD2 (5 bases). Germline V gene sequence: CDR1 LNHDA, CDR2 SQIVND (reference sequence). V lost 7 bases to trimming and J lost 6 bases, with 14 bases between them. The CDR3 runs to 13 residues.

V is TRBV30 and J is TRBJ2-7; the D gene is possibly TRBD1 (6 bases). This CDR3 contains 13 residues. The germline V gene encodes CDR1 GTSNPN and CDR2 SVGIG (reference sequence). The V end lost 5 bases, the J end lost 4 bases, and 15 bases lay between the germline ends. CDR3 bases: TGTGCCTGGGCCTGGGGGCAGGGGTACGAGCAGTACGTC. It specifies CAWAWGQGYEQYV.

The table lists this clone with a count of one. The CDR3 DNA reads as TGTGCCAGCAGTTTATCCCCGGGGGGCTCTGGAAACACCATATATTTT. Translating gives CASSLSPGGSGNTIYF. J is TRBJ1-3 and V is TRBV27; weak D call: TRBD1 (5 bases). Looked up from germline, CDR1 is MNHEY and CDR2 is SMNVEV (reference sequence). CDR3 size: 16 residues. V was shortened by 0 bases and J by 0 bases, with 9 bases between the two germline ends.

V and J are TRBV6-1 and TRBJ1-6; D remains ambiguous. There are 16 residues in the CDR3. V shed 2 bases and J shed 7 bases, with 15 bases lying between them. Germline V gene data show CDR1 as MNHNS and CDR2 as SASEGT. The CDR3 spells CASSERGGNGNSPLHF. As DNA, the CDR3 is TGTGCCAGCAGTGAAAGAGGCGGGAATGGGAATTCACCCCTCCACTTT.